This T cell receptor beta chain was identified in a study of blood T cells in healthy people across ages. Study outcomes and limitations: Correlation between TCR beta diversity and naive T cell percentage was strong. Long-lived and aged donors differed, with more naive CD4+ cells and higher diversity in the long-lived. A roughly linear age-dependent decrease characterized TCR beta diversity per million T cells.

A remark on this clonotype: The antigen remains unidentified.

For the second PCR, which ran for 7 to 11 cycles, a sample-barcoded 5' primer and a J-beta primer mix were used. Each CDR3 protein is one row after TCRdb ran MiXCR on the 5' RACE reads. The sample holds approximately 1,000,000 distinct CDR3 sequences; around two fifths are singletons and the top ten take less than 15%. The CDR3 totals 17 residues. CDR1 LGHNA and CDR2 YSLEER come from the germline V gene. The J segment lost 3 bases and the V segment lost 4 bases, leaving 13 bases of the junction unmatched. Each sample yielded at least 6 million isolated PBMCs. The genes are TRBV4-3 and TRBJ1-2; TRBD1 matches 8 bases. This receptor was taken from a man aged 18 to 29 in good health. The source material was blood. The CDR3: CASSPLSTGEGDYGYTF. In DNA form, the CDR3 reads TGCGCCAGCAGCCCTCTGTCGACAGGGGAGGGAGACTATGGCTACACCTTC.